This record covers a single T cell receptor (beta chain). Measured with immunoSEQ multiplex PCR; TCRdb has only the in-frame clones, and not every one. The sample consists of fewer than 250,000 clones, approximately 90% of them appearing once. The data were taken from a study of control samples from healthy donors and cancer patients. Material for sequencing was blood. The source of this sequence is a young man in good health.

The CDR3 reads CAWSEGQLSNQPQHF. In nucleotides, the CDR3 is TGTGCCTGGAGTGAGGGACAGCTGAGCAATCAGCCCCAGCATTTT. This rearrangement joins TRBV30 to TRBJ1-5; TRBD1 agrees at 7 bases. The CDR3 spans 15 residues. J was trimmed by 1 base and V by 1 base; bases with no gene match: 4. CDR1 is GTSNPN and CDR2 is SVGIG in the germline V gene (reference sequence).